The clone carrying this T cell receptor beta chain has just one count. The CDR3 runs 14 residues. Between the trimmed V and J ends, which lost 7 bases and 8 bases, there was a span of 17 bases. CDR1 and CDR2 from the germline V gene are LNHDA and SQIVND (reference sequence). This sample is drawn from a study of cytomegalovirus exposure and HLA in healthy donors. TCRdb keeps only in-frame clones here, not all; method: immunoSEQ multiplex PCR. The sample shows 220,000 or so clones, around nine tenths of them seen only once. The gene calls are TRBV19 and TRBJ1-4; weak D call: TRBD1 (6 bases). Sequences were obtained from PBMCs. The TCR was taken from a woman aged 18-35 years in good health and CMV-seronegative. The CDR3 DNA is TGTGCCAGTACGCTCCCGGGGACATACGAAAAACTGTTTTTT. It translates to CASTLPGTYEKLFF.